The 12 T cell receptor beta chains below were found in one sample sequenced in a study of blood T cell repertoires in COVID-19. Sequencing used immunoSEQ multiplex PCR; TCRdb keeps in-frame clones, though not all of them. The repertoire holds under 300,000 clones, 80% to 90% seen once, with about 3% in the top ten. The source material was peripheral blood. These receptors were collected from a woman younger than 45 with active or convalescent COVID-19.

The V and J genes are TRBV4-2 and TRBJ2-2; 8 bases match TRBD2. Looked up from germline, CDR1 is LGHNA and CDR2 is YNFKEQ. V trimming: 1 base; J trimming: 1 base; junction bases outside the gene matches: 8. This CDR3 is 18 amino acids long. The CDR3 spells CASSQARRGVGNTGELFF. The CDR3 DNA reads TGTGCCAGCAGCCAAGCAAGGCGGGGGGTGGGGAACACCGGGGAGCTGTTTTTT.

This clone was observed a single time. The chain employs TRBV19 and TRBJ1-4; unclear D gene. Trimming removed 1 base from V and 7 bases from J, with 13 bases in between. From germline, CDR1 is LNHDA and CDR2 SQIVND (reference sequence). The CDR3 is 15 residues long. In DNA, the CDR3 is TGTGCCAGTAGTATAGGCTGGGGTCGGGGTGAAAAACTGTTTTTT. Amino acids: CASSIGWGRGEKLFF. The full variable domain, completed using reference TRBV19 and TRBJ1-4, is DGGITQSPKYLFRKEGQNVTLSCEQNLNHDAMYWYRQDPGQGLRLIYYSQIVNDFQKGDIAEGYSVSREKKESFPLTVTSAQKNPTAFYLCASSIGWGRGEKLFFGSGTQLSVL.

V is TRBV5-1 and J is TRBJ1-4, with 8 nucleotides matching TRBD1. V gave up 2 bases and J gave up 4 bases; unmatched junction bases: 4. The CDR3 runs to 15 residues. Germline V lookup: CDR1 SGHRS, CDR2 YFSETQ. In DNA form, the CDR3 reads TGCGCCAGCAGCTTTGCAGGGGGCGGTAATGAAAAACTGTTTTTT. It specifies CASSFAGGGNEKLFF.

J is TRBJ1-3 and V is TRBV28; 7 bases match TRBD1. V shed 4 bases, J shed 0 bases, and the junction held 9 bases outside the gene matches. This CDR3 is built from 17 residues. The germline gives CDR1 MDHEN, CDR2 SYDVKM. The CDR3 is CASSSQGQFFSGNTIYF. DNA for the CDR3: TGTGCCAGCAGTTCCCAGGGACAGTTCTTCTCTGGAAACACCATATATTTT.

The chain recombines TRBV10-3 with TRBJ2-1; TRBD1 matches 8 bases. CDR3 length: 15 amino acids. V shed 4 bases, J shed 0 bases, and the junction held 2 bases outside the gene matches. Germline loops: CDR1 ENHRY, CDR2 SYGVKD. The CDR3 is CAISGTGGSYNEQFF. The CDR3 bases are TGTGCCATCAGTGGTACAGGGGGCTCCTACAATGAGCAGTTCTTC.

The count of this clone is one. The chain recombines TRBV7-9 with TRBJ1-4; TRBD1 aligns across 11 bases. With 5 bases clipped from V and 12 bases from J, the junction kept 8 bases outside the gene matches. Germline loops: CDR1 SEHNR, CDR2 FQNEAQ (reference sequence). This CDR3 has 14 amino acids. CDR3 protein: CASSLGADRGQLFF. For the CDR3, the DNA is TGTGCCAGCAGCCTTGGGGCGGACAGGGGGCAACTGTTTTTT.

This chain uses TRBV5-1 with TRBJ1-2; D perhaps matches TRBD1 (5 bases). V was clipped by 3 bases and J by 1 base, with 19 bases between them. The CDR3 is 17 amino acids. Germline CDR1 SGHRS, CDR2 YFSETQ. This CDR3 reads CASSSQLGGTDNYGYTF. The CDR3 DNA follows: TGCGCCAGCAGCTCTCAGCTGGGAGGGACCGATAACTATGGCTACACCTTC.

This clone was found a few times. At one end, the junction sequence differs from germline, possibly due to a read error. The chain carries TRBV25-1 and TRBJ2-3, with D tentatively TRBD2 (6 bases). The germline V gene has CDR1 MGHDK and CDR2 SYGVNS. This CDR3 is built from 15 residues. The CDR3 DNA reads TGTGCCAGCGGGGGGTTGAGTAGCTCCACATATACGCAGTATTTT. This sequence encodes CASGGLSSSTYTQYF.

The chain is built from TRBV24-1 and TRBJ1-3; unclear D gene. With 7 bases removed from V and 7 bases from J, the gap between germline ends came to 7 bases. CDR1 and CDR2 (germline): KGHDR, SFDVKD. The CDR3 totals 11 residues. CDR3 region: CATRGGNTIYF. CDR3 DNA sequence: TGTGCCACCAGAGGAGGGAACACCATATATTTT.

Worth noting for this clone: This sample also contains other DNA sequences that code for the same CDR3. The rearrangement joins TRBV7-9 to TRBJ1-5; D not resolved. Germline assignment: CDR1 SEHNR and CDR2 FQNEAQ (reference sequence). V lost 8 bases and J 0 bases, leaving 8 bases between the germline ends. This CDR3 comprises 13 residues. The chain's CDR3 is CASSGDSNQPQHF. The CDR3 bases are TGTGCCAGCTCGGGAGATAGCAATCAGCCCCAGCATTTT.

V usage is TRBV5-6 and J usage is TRBJ2-5; 12 positions match TRBD2. CDR3 length: 14 residues. The V gene end was trimmed by 1 base and the J gene end by 5 bases; junction bases not matched to a gene: 0. Germline lookup yields CDR1 SGHDT and CDR2 YYEEEE. The CDR3: CASSLTSGGETQYF. CDR3 in DNA: TGTGCCAGCAGCTTGACTAGCGGGGGGGAGACCCAGTACTTC.

This chain connects TRBV7-2 to TRBJ2-2, with TRBD1 matching over 10 bases. The CDR3 is 15 residues long. CDR1 is SGHTA, CDR2 FQGNSA, per germline. After removal of 2 bases from V and 6 bases from J, the junction contained 3 bases not matched to a gene. The CDR3 DNA follows: TGTGCCAGCAGCTTAAGGGGACAGGGGTCCGGGGAGCTGTTTTTT. It translates to CASSLRGQGSGELFF.